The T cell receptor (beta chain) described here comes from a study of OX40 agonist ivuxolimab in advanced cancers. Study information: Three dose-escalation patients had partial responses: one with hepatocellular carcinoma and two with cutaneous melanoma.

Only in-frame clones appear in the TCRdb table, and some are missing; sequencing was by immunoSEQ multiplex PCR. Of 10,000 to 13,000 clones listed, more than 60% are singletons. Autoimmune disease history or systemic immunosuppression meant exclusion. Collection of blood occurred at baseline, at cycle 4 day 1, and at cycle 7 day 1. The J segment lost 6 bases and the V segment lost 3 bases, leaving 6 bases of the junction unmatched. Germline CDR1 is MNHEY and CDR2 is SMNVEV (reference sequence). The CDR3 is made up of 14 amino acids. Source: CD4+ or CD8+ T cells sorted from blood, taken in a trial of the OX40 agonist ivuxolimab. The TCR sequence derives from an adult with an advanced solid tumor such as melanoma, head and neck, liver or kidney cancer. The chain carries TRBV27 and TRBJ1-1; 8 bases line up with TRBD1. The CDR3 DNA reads TGTGCCAGCAGTTTCCACGACAGGGGACCTGAAGCTTTCTTT. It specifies CASSFHDRGPEAFF.